This T cell receptor (beta chain) was captured by sequencing in a study of post-analysis software for immune sequencing data. Trimming took off 9 bases at V and 5 bases at J, with 14 bases between the two ends. The CDR3 sequence is 13 residues long. CDR1 and CDR2 (germline): MNHEY, SVGAGI. Note on this clonotype: No antigen is known for it.

Study-wide results and limits: A significant reduction in normalized Chao1 diversity was observed in multiple sclerosis patients versus controls. By F measure, samples from a shared preparation batch strongly co-clustered. Compared with controls, patients had more of about 5 TRBV segments, including TRBV5-6, TRBV5-1 and TRBV20-1.

Tagging with unique molecular identifiers was a feature of the TCR beta cDNA libraries. In TCRdb, the PCR reads were re-called with MiXCR into one record per CDR3 protein. The data contain more than 500,000 distinct CDR3 sequences, roughly 34% of them seen just once; the ten biggest clones take up less than 6%. This clonotype was sampled from a girl under 18 with multiple sclerosis. This chain uses TRBV6-5 with TRBJ1-5; D may be TRBD1 (5 bases). Sample: blood. The CDR3 sequence is CARGPTGDQPQHF. The CDR3 DNA reads TGTGCCAGAGGGCCGACGGGGGATCAGCCCCAGCATTTT.